This record looks at one TCR beta chain sequence and its context. What it recognizes is unknown. This CDR3 spans 15 amino acids. CDR1 LNHNV and CDR2 YYDKDF come from the germline V gene (reference sequence). V was shortened by 0 bases and J by 1 base, with 9 bases between the two germline ends. The time point: newly diagnosed GD, antithyroid drugs for less than 3 months. PBMC RNA served as the TCR library source. Arm-PCR with iRepertoire HTBI primers amplified the CDR3 regions for these TCR beta libraries. From the multiplex PCR reads, TCRdb called clonotypes with MiXCR, one entry per CDR3 protein. The sample gives 400,000 to 500,000 distinct CDR3 sequences, roughly 17% of which show up once; roughly 23% is in the top ten. The data are from a study of regulatory T cells in long-lasting Graves disease. Study outcomes and limitations: Persistent disease samples used TRBV28, TRBJ1-2 and TRBJ2-5 preferentially.

The sample was also linked to a second study, of T cells in Graves' hyperthyroidism and ophthalmopathy. That paper states: A lack of ophthalmopathy progression within 18 months defined stable Graves' hyperthyroidism. First-round RT-PCR targeting the TCR CDR3 was performed with the HTBI primer set.

This specimen was peripheral blood mononuclear cells (PBMCs), taken at new diagnosis, from a patient treated with antithyroid drugs. The receptor was derived from a woman between 18 and 29 years old with Graves disease. V usage is TRBV15 and J usage is TRBJ2-5; no firm D call. CDR3 nucleotide sequence: TGTGCCACCAGCAGAGATTTAAACAGCCAAGAGACCCAGTACTTC. It yields the protein CATSRDLNSQETQYF.